This passage covers 13 T cell receptor beta chains from one sample sequenced in a study of blood T cell repertoires in COVID-19. TCRdb keeps only in-frame clones here, not all; method: immunoSEQ multiplex PCR. Altogether under 150,000 clones are present, around four fifths being singletons, with the ten largest covering less than 9.5%. The sequencing sample was made of peripheral blood. The receptors derive from a woman between 40 and 55 years old with acute or convalescent COVID-19.

This clone was observed a few times. The V gene is TRBV18, the J gene TRBJ2-1, with TRBD1 identical over 8 bases. Germline values: CDR1 KGHSH, CDR2 LQKENI. CDR3 length: 18 residues. The V and J ends lost 4 bases and 4 bases, in that order; junction bases with no gene match: 15. The DNA for the CDR3 is TGTGCCAGCTCACACCTACTCCCGACAGGGGTAGGGTACAATGAGCAGTTCTTC. Its protein product is CASSHLLPTGVGYNEQFF.

The chain combines TRBV18 with TRBJ2-3; 7 nucleotides line up with TRBD1. CDR1 is KGHSH and CDR2 is LQKENI in the germline V gene. CDR3 length: 13 residues. V trimming: 9 bases; J trimming: 3 bases; junction bases outside the gene matches: 6. The CDR3 here is CASSYRGTDTQYF. CDR3 coding DNA: TGTGCCAGTTCCTACAGGGGAACAGATACGCAGTATTTT.

The chain employs TRBV11-2 and TRBJ1-1; D call uncertain. The CDR3 covers 13 residues. Trimming left V 3 bases short and J 1 base short, with 6 bases between. The germline CDR1 and CDR2 sequences are SGHAT and FQNNGV. The CDR3 reads CASSLRPNTEAFF. The CDR3 DNA reads TGTGCCAGCAGCTTGAGGCCGAACACTGAAGCTTTCTTT.

Worth noting for this clone: Other DNA sequences within the sample encode an identical CDR3. This rearrangement joins TRBV5-1 to TRBJ1-4; D might be TRBD1 (5 bases). V was clipped by 4 bases and J by 3 bases, with 13 bases between them. This CDR3 comprises 15 residues. Germline V gives CDR1 SGHRS, CDR2 YFSETQ. CDR3 loop: CASSPTDSPNEKLFF. In nucleotides, the CDR3 is TGCGCCAGCAGCCCCACAGACAGTCCTAATGAAAAACTGTTTTTT.

The chain couples TRBV6-5 to TRBJ1-5, with D tentatively TRBD1 (5 bases). CDR1 and CDR2 (germline): MNHEY, SVGAGI. The CDR3 covers 15 residues. V was trimmed by 6 bases and J by 1 base, leaving 13 bases between them. The CDR3 coding sequence is TGTGCCAGCAGGCCTGGGGCTCCGAGCAATCAGCCCCAGCATTTT. Its translation is CASRPGAPSNQPQHF.

The chain couples TRBV7-2 to TRBJ1-5; D gene unclear. V lost 4 bases and J 2 bases, leaving 6 bases between the germline ends. The CDR3 contains 13 residues. Germline CDR1 reads SGHTA; CDR2 reads FQGNSA. CDR3 nucleotide sequence: TGTGCCAGCAGCTGGGCTGGCAATCAGCCCCAGCATTTT. Translated, it gives CASSWAGNQPQHF.

The chain employs TRBV7-2 and TRBJ2-7; TRBD1 agrees at 9 bases. Germline-derived CDR1 and CDR2 are SGHTA and FQGNSA. The CDR3 has 14 residues. V was pared by 4 bases and J by 5 bases, with 6 bases of the junction left unmatched. CDR3 sequence: CASSSNRGQNEQYF. The CDR3 bases are TGTGCCAGCAGCTCGAACAGGGGGCAAAACGAGCAGTACTTC.

The V and J genes are TRBV30 and TRBJ1-5; 7 bases match TRBD1. Losses at the gene ends were 0 bases for V and 7 bases for J; bases not matched to a gene: 3. Germline CDR1 reads GTSNPN; CDR2 reads SVGIG (reference sequence). The CDR3 spans 13 residues. The CDR3 here is CAWSVQGGQPQHF. The CDR3, as DNA: TGTGCCTGGAGTGTACAAGGGGGCCAGCCCCAGCATTTT.

The chain employs TRBV5-1 and TRBJ2-3; 7 bases agree with TRBD1. Germline lookup yields CDR1 SGHRS and CDR2 YFSETQ. The V gene end was trimmed by 0 bases and the J gene end by 2 bases; junction bases not matched to a gene: 6. This CDR3 spans 16 amino acids. CDR3 nucleotides: TGCGCCAGCAGCTTGGCTGGGGACAGATACACAGATACGCAGTATTTT. Translated, it gives CASSLAGDRYTDTQYF.

This clone is a singleton in its sample. The rearrangement uses TRBV28 and TRBJ1-1; 8 nucleotides agree with TRBD1. The J segment lost 5 bases and the V segment lost 6 bases, leaving 11 bases of the junction unmatched. Germline CDR1 reads MDHEN; CDR2 reads SYDVKM. CDR3 length: 15 residues. The CDR3 coding sequence is TGTGCCAGCAGGCCCGCTCAGGGGGCGCGGACTGAAGCTTTCTTT. Residues: CASRPAQGARTEAFF. Full variable domain (rest looked up from reference TRBV28 and TRBJ1-1): DVKVTQSSRYLVKRTGEKVFLECVQDMDHENMFWYRQDPGLGLRLIYFSYDVKMKEKGDIPEGYSVSREKKERFSLILESASTNQTSMYLCASRPAQGARTEAFFGQGTRLTVV.

The chain links TRBV5-1 to TRBJ1-6; possible D gene TRBD1, 5 bases. CDR1 is SGHRS and CDR2 is YFSETQ in the germline V gene. CDR3 length: 14 amino acids. V lost 4 bases and J lost 8, with 13 bases in between. CDR3 sequence reads: CASSLRAGDSPLHF. The CDR3 bases are TGCGCCAGCAGCCTCCGTGCGGGGGATTCACCCCTCCACTTT.

V and J are TRBV6-5 and TRBJ1-2; the match to TRBD1 covers 7 bases. The trim removed 8 bases at V and 4 bases at J, leaving 10 bases unmatched. The V gene's germline CDR1 is MNHEY and CDR2 SVGAGI. The CDR3 extends over 14 amino acids. The CDR3 sequence is CASQRQGSGYGYTF. The CDR3 DNA reads TGTGCCAGCCAAAGACAGGGTTCGGGCTATGGCTACACCTTC.

This clone has only one observation. The genes are TRBV7-2 and TRBJ1-2, with D possibly matching TRBD1 (6 bases). The CDR3 contains 13 residues. Looked up from germline, CDR1 is SGHTA and CDR2 is FQGNSA. The V and J ends lost 7 bases and 4 bases respectively, with 13 bases between them. Here the CDR3 DNA reads TGTGCCAGCACCATAGACAGGCCCTATGGCTACACCTTC. Protein product: CASTIDRPYGYTF.